What follows are 6 T cell receptor beta chains derived from one specimen sequenced in a study of CXCR3-negative and CXCR3-positive naive CD8 T cells. With UMI labels, 5' RACE was used to prepare the TRB cDNA libraries. TCRdb reprocessed the 5' RACE reads, keeping one entry per CDR3 protein, no DNA. This table holds under 75,000 distinct CDR3 sequences. The specimen sequenced was naive CXCR3- CD8+ T cells from blood. Subset defined: CD45RO-CCR7+CD27+CD95- naive CD8+ T cells lacking CXCR3 (TNR3-). The receptors originated from a human donor in good health. Some clones in this sample may be carry-over from other donors' samples.

This CDR3 is CASSLDSLGPEAFF. V usage is TRBV5-1 and J usage is TRBJ1-1. This CDR3 region has 14 residues. Germline CDR1 SGHRS, CDR2 YFSETQ. Full variable domain (remainder filled in from reference TRBV5-1 and TRBJ1-1): KAGVTQTPRYLIKTRGQQVTLSCSPISGHRSVSWYQQTPGQGLQFLFEYFSETQRNKGNFPGRFSGRQFSNSRSEMNVSTLELGDSALYLCASSLDSLGPEAFFGQGTRLTVV.

The V and J genes are TRBV5-5 and TRBJ1-2; TCRdb proposes TRBD1, but this gene call is untestable without DNA. Per the germline V gene, CDR1 is SGHKS and CDR2 is YYEKEE (reference sequence). CDR3 length: 15 residues. CDR3 amino acids: CASSLEGSGNYGYTF.

The CDR3 region is CASTMGGSSIYGYIF. V and J are TRBV27 and TRBJ1-2; the TCRdb call, TRBD1, lacks DNA for checking. Germline CDR1 MNHEY, CDR2 SMNVEV (reference sequence). The CDR3 extends over 15 amino acids.

The chain joins TRBV7-3 to TRBJ2-1; the TRBD1 assignment by TCRdb is unverifiable without DNA. In germline, CDR1 is SGHTA, CDR2 FQGTGA. CDR3 length: 12 residues. Here the CDR3 reads CASSSMGHEQFF.

The CDR3 sequence is CASSLRVINTEAFF. The chain recombines TRBV7-2 with TRBJ1-1. CDR3 length: 14 amino acids. Germline values: CDR1 SGHTA, CDR2 FQGNSA. Supplemented by reference TRBV7-2 and TRBJ1-1, the full variable domain reads GAGVSQSPSNKVTEKGKDVELRCDPISGHTALYWYRQSLGQGLEFLIYFQGNSAPDKSGLPSDRFSAERTGGSVSTLTIQRTQQEDSAVYLCASSLRVINTEAFFGQGTRLTVV.

CDR3 amino acids: CASGLYVRIRDNSPLHF. V and J are TRBV12-5 and TRBJ1-6; the TCRdb D gene call, TRBD1, has no DNA to confirm it. Germline V gene sequence: CDR1 LGHNT, CDR2 FRNRAP. The CDR3 has 17 amino acids.